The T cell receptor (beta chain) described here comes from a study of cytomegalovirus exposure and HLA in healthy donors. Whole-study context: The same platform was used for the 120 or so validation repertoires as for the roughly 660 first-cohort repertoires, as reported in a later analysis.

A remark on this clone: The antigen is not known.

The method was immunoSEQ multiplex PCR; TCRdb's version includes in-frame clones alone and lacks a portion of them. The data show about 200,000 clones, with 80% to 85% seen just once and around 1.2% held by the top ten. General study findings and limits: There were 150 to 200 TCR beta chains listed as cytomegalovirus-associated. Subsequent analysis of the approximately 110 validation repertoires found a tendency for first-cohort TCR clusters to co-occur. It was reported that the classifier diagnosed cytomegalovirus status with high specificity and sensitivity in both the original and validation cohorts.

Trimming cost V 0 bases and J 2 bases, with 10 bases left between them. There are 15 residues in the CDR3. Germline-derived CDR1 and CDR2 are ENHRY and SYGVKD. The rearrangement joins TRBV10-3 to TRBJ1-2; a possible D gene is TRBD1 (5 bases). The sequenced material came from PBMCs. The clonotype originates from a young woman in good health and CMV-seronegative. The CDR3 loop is CAISESAGPNYGYTF. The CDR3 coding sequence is TGTGCCATCAGTGAGTCGGCAGGGCCGAACTATGGCTACACCTTC.